A selection of T cell receptor beta chains follows, all from one sample in a study of blood T cell repertoires in COVID-19. The data were produced by immunoSEQ multiplex PCR, yet TCRdb's version contains in-frame clones alone and is incomplete. The table includes 100,000 to 120,000 clones, roughly 80% detected once. The sequenced sample was peripheral blood. All receptors come from a woman older than 75 with acute or convalescent COVID-19. The CDR3 runs from the conserved cysteine through the conserved F or W. The D gene is left open where the match is weak. Only some rows state a clone size, as once, few, many or a class for expanded clones.

clone_size,v_call,j_call,d_call,cdr3_nt,cdr3_aa
-,TRBV27,TRBJ1-4,-,TGTGCCAGCAGTTTAAACGGTAATGAAAAACTGTTTTTT,CASSLNGNEKLFF
-,TRBV18,TRBJ1-1,-,TGTGCCAGCTCACCAACTGGGGACTTAAGGGCTTTCTTT,CASSPTGDLRAFF
-,TRBV18,TRBJ2-5,TRBD1,TGTGCCAGCTCATTGACAGGGGAAGAGACCCAGTACTTC,CASSLTGEETQYF
few,TRBV7-8,TRBJ2-1,-,TGTGCCAGCAGCTTAATCGTCTCTTTCCGCTACAATGAGCAGTTCTTC,CASSLIVSFRYNEQFF
-,TRBV11-2,TRBJ2-4,-,TGTGCCAGCAGCTTAGAAGGACAGAGTTTCTCCAAAAACATTCAGTACTTC,CASSLEGQSFSKNIQYF
-,TRBV12-3/TRBV12-4,TRBJ1-2,-,TGTGCCAGCAGTTCAGACAGTAGTAGGGGCTACACCTTC,CASSSDSSRGYTF
-,TRBV11-2,TRBJ2-1,-,TGTGCCAGCAGCGTGACGACTAGGGGCTGGCAGTTCTTC,CASSVTTRGWQFF
-,TRBV28,TRBJ1-2,TRBD1,TGTGCCAGCAGTTTGGCCGGACAGGGGTATGGCTACACCTTC,CASSLAGQGYGYTF
few,TRBV7-2,TRBJ1-2,-,TGTGCCAGCTCCCCGGGGGGGGGTAATGGCTACACCTTC,CASSPGGGNGYTF
once,TRBV19,TRBJ2-1,-,TGTGCCAGTAGTATAGTGAGGATCCCCTACAATGAGCAGTTCTTC,CASSIVRIPYNEQFF
-,TRBV6-2/TRBV6-3,TRBJ2-1,TRBD1,TGTGCCAGCAGCCGGGACAGGGAAGAGTTCTTC,CASSRDREEFF
-,TRBV2,TRBJ2-7,-,TGTGCCAGCAGTGAACACCATGGTGCGGGATTTACCTACGAGCAGTACTTC,CASSEHHGAGFTYEQYF
-,TRBV19,TRBJ2-4,TRBD1,TGTGCCAGTAGTACCCCCCCGGGGACAGGGTCCCTACTAGCCAAAAACATTCAGTACTTC,CASSTPPGTGSLLAKNIQYF
-,TRBV6-1,TRBJ1-1,-,TGTGCCAGCAGTGAAGCGCAGGGCCCGGCGAACACTGAAGCTTTCTTT,CASSEAQGPANTEAFF
-,TRBV11-3,TRBJ2-6,-,TGTGCCAGCAGCCAGGCGTTCTCTGGGGCCAACGTCCTGACTTTC,CASSQAFSGANVLTF
few,TRBV24-1,TRBJ2-3,TRBD1,TGTGCCTCCAGGGACAGGAGCACAGATACGCAGTATTTT,CASRDRSTDTQYF
-,TRBV24-1,TRBJ2-5,-,TGTGCCACCAGTCGAGGCGGGGGCTCTCGGGAGACCCAGTACTTC,CATSRGGGSRETQYF
-,TRBV29-1,TRBJ2-3,TRBD1,TGCAGCGTTGCGGGACAGGGGGGCACAGATACGCAGTATTTT,CSVAGQGGTDTQYF
-,TRBV29-1,TRBJ2-5,-,TGCAGCGCCGTCATCAGCGTAATGGAGACCCAGTACTTC,CSAVISVMETQYF
-,TRBV9,TRBJ1-3,-,TGTGCCAGCAGTGGAGCTGGAAACACCATATATTTT,CASSGAGNTIYF
-,TRBV27,TRBJ2-1,TRBD2,TGTGCCAGCAGTTCAAACGGACTAGCGGCAAAGTTCTTC,CASSSNGLAAKFF
-,TRBV5-1,TRBJ2-5,TRBD1,TGCGCCAGCGTCGCGGGACAGGGACTTAAGACCCAGTACTTC,CASVAGQGLKTQYF
few,TRBV5-4,TRBJ1-1,TRBD1,TGTGCCAGCGGGAAGGGACAGGGGGAAGAAGCTTTCTTT,CASGKGQGEEAFF
once,TRBV2,TRBJ1-1,-,TGTGCCAGCAGTGAGTATTCCAGCACTGAAGCTTTCTTT,CASSEYSSTEAFF
-,TRBV6-1,TRBJ2-2,-,TGTGCCAGCAGTGAAGTCGCAGGGCTCGCCACCGGGGAGCTGTTTTTT,CASSEVAGLATGELFF
-,TRBV7-9,TRBJ2-1,TRBD2,TGTGCCAGCAGCCGGCTAGCGGGAACCTACAATGAGCAGTTCTTC,CASSRLAGTYNEQFF
-,TRBV5-6,TRBJ1-1,-,TGTGCCAGCAGCACCCTGGGTAGCTCTACGGCTGAAGCTTTCTTT,CASSTLGSSTAEAFF
once,TRBV6-1,TRBJ1-5,TRBD1,TGTGCCAGCAGTGGGGGGACAGCACTCGGCAATCAGCCCCAGCATTTT,CASSGGTALGNQPQHF
-,TRBV19,TRBJ2-3,TRBD2,TGTGCCAGTAGTGGTAGCGGGTTCACAGATACGCAGTATTTT,CASSGSGFTDTQYF
-,TRBV3-1/TRBV3-2,TRBJ1-5,-,TGTGCCAGCAGCATCTCTACGAGCGGGCTTAATCAGCCCCAGCATTTT,CASSISTSGLNQPQHF
-,TRBV3-1/TRBV3-2,TRBJ2-5,TRBD2,TGTGCCAGCAGCCGAGGACTAGCGGCACTCCAAGAGACCCAGTACTTC,CASSRGLAALQETQYF
-,TRBV5-1,TRBJ1-1,-,TGCGCCAGCAGCTTGGCCTTTTACGGACAGATCGTTGATGAAGCTTTCTTT,CASSLAFYGQIVDEAFF
-,TRBV28,TRBJ1-5,-,TGTGCCAGCAGTCTCAGACAGAGCAATCAGCCCCAGCATTTT,CASSLRQSNQPQHF
-,TRBV2,TRBJ2-1,TRBD2,TGTGCCAGCTCGGCGCTAGCGGTGTATCATGAGCAGTTCTTC,CASSALAVYHEQFF
-,TRBV7-2,TRBJ1-5,TRBD1,TGTGCCACACAGAGGGGGACAGATAGCAATCAGCCCCAGCATTTT,CATQRGTDSNQPQHF
many,TRBV6-4,TRBJ2-5,TRBD1,TGTGCCAGCAGTGCTCGACAGGGGATTCAAGAGACCCAGTACTTC,CASSARQGIQETQYF
-,TRBV4-1,TRBJ2-3,-,TGCGCCAGCAGCCAAGATAGTCTGGCAGATACGCAGTATTTT,CASSQDSLADTQYF
-,TRBV29-1,TRBJ2-1,TRBD2,TGCAGCGTTGATAATAGCGGGAGGGTTATGGGAAATGAGCAGTTCTTC,CSVDNSGRVMGNEQFF
once,TRBV19,TRBJ1-4,-,TGTGCCAGCACCAATCCGGGGATGGGATCTGAAAAACTGTTTTTT,CASTNPGMGSEKLFF
-,TRBV18,TRBJ1-6,-,TGTGCCAGCTCACGGGCAGAGAATTCACCCCTCCACTTT,CASSRAENSPLHF
-,TRBV6-5,TRBJ1-2,-,TGTGCCAGCACCAACGGGGACCTTCGGGGGTATGGCTACACCTTC,CASTNGDLRGYGYTF
once,TRBV12-5,TRBJ1-2,-,TGTGCTAGTGGTTTGATTTCAGGGCAAAAAGCTAACTATGGCTACACCTTC,CASGLISGQKANYGYTF
-,TRBV7-2,TRBJ1-5,TRBD1,TGTGCCAGCAGCCCCCCCCGGGTGACAGGGGGGAATCAGCCCCAGCATTTT,CASSPPRVTGGNQPQHF
-,TRBV20-1,TRBJ2-3,-,TGCAGTGCTAGTCGCGGTGGCACAGATACGCAGTATTTT,CSASRGGTDTQYF
-,TRBV6-6,TRBJ1-1,-,TGTGCCAGCAGTTCAGGGTTTCGGGCTTTCTTT,CASSSGFRAFF
-,TRBV6-5,TRBJ1-1,-,TGTGCCAGCAGTTACTTTGGGGCGTCGAACACTGAAGCTTTCTTT,CASSYFGASNTEAFF
-,TRBV2,TRBJ1-6,TRBD1,TGTGCCAGCAGGCCCGGACAGGGGGCTTGGGATTCACCCCTCCACTTT,CASRPGQGAWDSPLHF
-,TRBV7-9,TRBJ2-3,TRBD2,TGTGCCAGCAGCTTAACAGGACTAGCAACAGATACGCAGTATTTT,CASSLTGLATDTQYF
few,TRBV24-1,TRBJ2-1,-,TGTGCCACCAGTGATCCAACTCCGGGACTGACACACAATGAGCAGTTCTTC,CATSDPTPGLTHNEQFF
-,TRBV2,TRBJ2-7,TRBD2,TGTGCCAGCAGTTACGGACTAGGTCGTGAGCAGTACTTC,CASSYGLGREQYF
few,TRBV2,TRBJ2-3,-,TGTGCCAGCAGTCAACTACGCACAGATACGCAGTATTTT,CASSQLRTDTQYF
-,TRBV28,TRBJ1-6,TRBD1,TGTGCCAGCACAGGGGGCAGGGGATATAATTCACCCCTCCACTTT,CASTGGRGYNSPLHF
-,TRBV27,TRBJ2-3,-,TGTGCCAGCAGAAGAACAGGGAGTAAGGCCACAGATACGCAGTATTTT,CASRRTGSKATDTQYF
-,TRBV5-1,TRBJ2-2,-,TGCGCCAGCAGCTTGGCCTCCAACACCGGGGAGCTGTTTTTT,CASSLASNTGELFF
-,TRBV27,TRBJ2-4,TRBD2,TGTGCCAGCAGTCCCCTAGGACTAGGTGTTCAGTACTTC,CASSPLGLGVQYF
-,TRBV5-4,TRBJ1-2,-,TGTGCCAGCAGCTTGGGGGTAGGGGAGGGGTTTGGCTACACCTTC,CASSLGVGEGFGYTF
-,TRBV10-3,TRBJ2-3,TRBD1,TGTGCCATCAGTGATGTGACAGGGGGCAGTGGGGATACGCAGTATTTT,CAISDVTGGSGDTQYF
-,TRBV7-2,TRBJ2-1,-,TGTGCCAGCAGCTTAGACGCGGGCTCCTCCTACAATGAGCAGTTCTTC,CASSLDAGSSYNEQFF